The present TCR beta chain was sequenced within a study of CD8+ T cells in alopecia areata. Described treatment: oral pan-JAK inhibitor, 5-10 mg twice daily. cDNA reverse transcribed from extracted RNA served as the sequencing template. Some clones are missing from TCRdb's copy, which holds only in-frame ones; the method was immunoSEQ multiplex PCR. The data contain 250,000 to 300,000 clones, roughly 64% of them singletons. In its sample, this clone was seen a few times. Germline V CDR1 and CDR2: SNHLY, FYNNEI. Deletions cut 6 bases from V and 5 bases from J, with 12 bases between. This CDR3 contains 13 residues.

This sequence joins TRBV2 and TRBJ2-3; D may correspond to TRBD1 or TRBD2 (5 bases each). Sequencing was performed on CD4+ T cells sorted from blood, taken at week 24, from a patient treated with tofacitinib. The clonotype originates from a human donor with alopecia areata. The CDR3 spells CASRGDRGDTQYF. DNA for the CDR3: TGTGCCAGCAGGGGGGACCGGGGAGATACGCAGTATTTT.